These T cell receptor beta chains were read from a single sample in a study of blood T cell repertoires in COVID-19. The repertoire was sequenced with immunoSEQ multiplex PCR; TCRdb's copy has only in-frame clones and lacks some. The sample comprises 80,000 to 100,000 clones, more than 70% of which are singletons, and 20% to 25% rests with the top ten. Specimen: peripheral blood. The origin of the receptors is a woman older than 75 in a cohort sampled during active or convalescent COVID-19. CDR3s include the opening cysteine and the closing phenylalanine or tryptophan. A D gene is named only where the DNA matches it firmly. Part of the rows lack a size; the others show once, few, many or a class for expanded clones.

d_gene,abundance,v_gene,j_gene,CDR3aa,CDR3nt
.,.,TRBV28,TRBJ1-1,CASSPPIRRTEAFF,TGTGCCAGCAGTCCTCCGATACGGAGAACTGAAGCTTTCTTT
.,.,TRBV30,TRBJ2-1,CAWSRDYHEQFF,TGTGCCTGGAGTAGAGATTATCATGAGCAGTTCTTC
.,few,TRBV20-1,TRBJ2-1,CSASDGEPFF,TGCAGTGCTAGTGACGGAGAGCCGTTCTTC
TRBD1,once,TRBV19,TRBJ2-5,CASSVQGRQETQYF,TGTGCCAGTAGTGTACAGGGGCGTCAAGAGACCCAGTACTTC
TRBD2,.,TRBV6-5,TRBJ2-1,CASRLGGSSYNEQFF,TGTGCCAGCAGGTTGGGCGGGAGCTCCTACAATGAGCAGTTCTTC
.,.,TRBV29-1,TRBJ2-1,CSVDLSTQFF,TGCAGCGTTGACCTTTCTACTCAGTTCTTC
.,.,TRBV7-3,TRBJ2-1,CASSLMAAVAIEQFF,TGTGCCAGCAGCTTAATGGCAGCGGTCGCCATTGAGCAGTTCTTC
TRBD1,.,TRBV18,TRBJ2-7,CASSPKQGAYEQYF,TGTGCCAGCTCACCAAAACAGGGGGCCTACGAGCAGTACTTC
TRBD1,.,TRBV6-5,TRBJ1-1,CASRHQGGGTEAFF,TGTGCCAGCAGGCATCAGGGGGGTGGCACTGAAGCTTTCTTT
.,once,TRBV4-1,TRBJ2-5,CASSHTDPGVSRRETQYF,TGCGCCAGCAGCCACACGGATCCAGGTGTTTCCAGGCGAGAGACCCAGTACTTC
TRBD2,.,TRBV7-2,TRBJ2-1,CASSSSGRGNEQFF,TGTGCCAGCAGCTCTAGCGGGAGAGGTAATGAGCAGTTCTTC
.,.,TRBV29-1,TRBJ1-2,CSVETETANYGYTF,TGCAGCGTTGAGACTGAGACAGCTAACTATGGCTACACCTTC
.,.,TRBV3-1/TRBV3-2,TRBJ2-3,CASSQGGSQGADTQYF,TGTGCCAGCAGCCAAGGGGGCTCCCAGGGCGCAGATACGCAGTATTTT
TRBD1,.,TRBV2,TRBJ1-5,CASRGTGVNQPQHF,TGTGCCAGCAGAGGAACAGGGGTGAATCAGCCCCAGCATTTT
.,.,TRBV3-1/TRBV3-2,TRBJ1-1,CASSQSQAGDTEAFF,TGTGCCAGCAGCCAAAGTCAGGCGGGGGACACTGAAGCTTTCTTT
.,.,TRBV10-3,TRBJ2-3,CAISGFLANTDTQYF,TGTGCCATCAGTGGGTTCTTAGCGAACACAGATACGCAGTATTTT
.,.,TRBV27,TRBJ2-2,CASSLTPQGDTGELFF,TGTGCCAGCAGTCTAACTCCACAAGGGGACACCGGGGAGCTGTTTTTT
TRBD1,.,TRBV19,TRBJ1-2,CASSVLRTGPGYTF,TGTGCCAGTAGTGTATTAAGGACAGGACCGGGCTACACCTTC
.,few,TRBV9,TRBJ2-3,CASSVGTGRTDTQYF,TGTGCCAGCAGCGTAGGGACTGGCCGCACAGATACGCAGTATTTT
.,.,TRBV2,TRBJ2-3,CASSGSRASTDTQYF,TGTGCCAGCAGTGGGTCGCGCGCCAGCACAGATACGCAGTATTTT
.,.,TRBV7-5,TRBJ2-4,CARSGRQGCTVLAKNIQYF,TGTGCCAGAAGCGGGCGACAGGGGTGCACCGTTCTAGCCAAAAACATTCAGTACTTC
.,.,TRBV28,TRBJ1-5,CASSPGGLVVSNQPQHF,TGTGCCAGCAGTCCGGGGGGGTTGGTTGTAAGCAATCAGCCCCAGCATTTT
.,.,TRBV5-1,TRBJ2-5,CASSLGSGQETQYF,TGCGCCAGCAGCTTGGGGTCGGGCCAAGAGACCCAGTACTTC
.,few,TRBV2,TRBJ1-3,CASTGARSGNTIYF,TGTGCCAGCACAGGGGCTCGCTCTGGAAACACCATATATTTT
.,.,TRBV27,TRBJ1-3,CASSLQGKGNTIYF,TGTGCCAGCAGTCTCCAGGGCAAAGGAAACACCATATATTTT
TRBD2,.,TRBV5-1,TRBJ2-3,CASTTGTSGRAGADTQYF,TGCGCCAGCACGACCGGGACTAGCGGGAGGGCCGGCGCAGATACGCAGTATTTT
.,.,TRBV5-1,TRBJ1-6,CASSPSLESPLHF,TGCGCCAGCAGCCCAAGCCTTGAGTCACCCCTCCACTTT
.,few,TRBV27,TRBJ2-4,CASSLGLAGTDIQYF,TGTGCCAGCAGTTTAGGGTTGGCAGGGACTGACATTCAGTACTTC
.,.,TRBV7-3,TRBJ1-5,CASSLQGIPNQPQHF,TGTGCCAGCAGCTTACAGGGAATCCCCAATCAGCCCCAGCATTTT
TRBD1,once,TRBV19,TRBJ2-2,CASARTGLNTGELFF,TGTGCCAGCGCCCGGACAGGCTTGAACACCGGGGAGCTGTTTTTT
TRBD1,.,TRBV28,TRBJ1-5,CASSSLDRGRNNQPQHF,TGTGCCAGCAGTTCCCTGGACAGGGGGCGTAACAATCAGCCCCAGCATTTT
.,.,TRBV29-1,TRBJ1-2,CSVDDNDYGYTF,TGCAGCGTCGATGACAACGACTATGGCTACACCTTC
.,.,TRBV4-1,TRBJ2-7,CASSQDVDNSHVAYEQYF,TGCGCCAGCAGCCAGGATGTAGATAACAGCCATGTTGCCTACGAGCAGTACTTC
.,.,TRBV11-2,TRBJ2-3,CASSLDGGNTDTQYF,TGTGCCAGCAGCTTAGACGGCGGGAACACAGATACGCAGTATTTT
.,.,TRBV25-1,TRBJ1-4,CASSAQGLANEKLFF,TGTGCCAGCAGTGCTCAGGGGTTGGCTAATGAAAAACTGTTTTTT
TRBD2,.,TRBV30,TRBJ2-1,CAWSRGLAGSSYNEQFF,TGTGCCTGGAGTCGGGGACTAGCGGGGAGCTCCTACAATGAGCAGTTCTTC
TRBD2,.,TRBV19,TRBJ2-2,CASSKGLAGGYGGELFF,TGTGCCAGTAGTAAGGGACTAGCGGGCGGGTATGGCGGGGAGCTGTTTTTT
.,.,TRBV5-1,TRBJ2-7,CASSSGGGLYEQYF,TGCGCCAGCAGCTCTGGGGGAGGTTTGTACGAGCAGTACTTC
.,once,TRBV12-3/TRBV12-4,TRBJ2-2,CASSSADTGELFF,TGTGCCAGCAGTTCGGCGGACACCGGGGAGCTGTTTTTT
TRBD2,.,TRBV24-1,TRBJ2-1,CATSDLTTSGMRHEQFF,TGTGCCACCAGTGATTTGACGACTAGCGGGATGAGACATGAGCAGTTCTTC
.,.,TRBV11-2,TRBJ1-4,CASSPAGIEKLFF,TGTGCCAGCAGCCCGGCAGGGATTGAAAAACTGTTTTTT
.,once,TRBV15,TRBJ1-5,CATSRGETGNQPQHF,TGTGCCACCAGCAGAGGCGAGACGGGGAATCAGCCCCAGCATTTT
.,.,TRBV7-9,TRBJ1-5,CASSLNRDQPQHF,TGTGCCAGCAGCTTAAATCGGGATCAGCCCCAGCATTTT
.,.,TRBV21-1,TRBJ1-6,CASSKGQGRTNNSPLHF,TGTGCCAGCAGCAAAGGGCAGGGCAGGACGAATAATTCACCCCTCCACTTT
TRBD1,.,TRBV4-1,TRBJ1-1,CASSQFQGQGPEAFF,TGCGCCAGCAGCCAATTCCAGGGACAGGGACCTGAAGCTTTCTTT
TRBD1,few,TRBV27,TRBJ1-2,CASSSGGARGYTF,TGTGCCAGCAGCTCAGGGGGCGCGAGGGGCTACACCTTC
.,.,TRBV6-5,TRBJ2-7,CASSRDFNEQYF,TGTGCCAGCAGTAGGGACTTTAACGAGCAGTACTTC
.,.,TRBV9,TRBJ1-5,CASSATDSQPQHF,TGTGCCAGCAGCGCGACTGATTCCCAGCCCCAGCATTTT
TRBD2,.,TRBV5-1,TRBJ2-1,CASSLTLAVYNEQFF,TGCGCCAGCAGCTTAACACTAGCGGTTTACAATGAGCAGTTCTTC
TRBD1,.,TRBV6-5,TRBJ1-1,CASSPQGARGTEAFF,TGTGCCAGCAGTCCGCAGGGGGCGCGGGGCACTGAAGCTTTCTTT
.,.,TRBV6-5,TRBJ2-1,CASRGGAVERNEQFF,TGTGCCAGCAGAGGCGGGGCGGTGGAGAGGAATGAGCAGTTCTTC
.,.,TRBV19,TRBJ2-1,CASKAEMTVNEQFF,TGTGCCAGCAAAGCGGAGATGACGGTAAATGAGCAGTTCTTC
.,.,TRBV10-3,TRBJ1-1,CAISESPWRGPANTEAFF,TGTGCCATCAGTGAGTCCCCTTGGAGGGGTCCTGCGAACACTGAAGCTTTCTTT
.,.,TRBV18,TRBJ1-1,CASSPQNTEAFF,TGTGCCAGCTCACCCCAGAACACTGAAGCTTTCTTT
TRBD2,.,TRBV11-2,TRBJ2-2,CASSLIVGLFTGELFF,TGTGCCAGCAGCTTGATTGTGGGACTATTCACCGGGGAGCTGTTTTTT